Shown below are 21 T cell receptor beta chains from a single sample sequenced in a study of blood T cell repertoires in COVID-19. The assay was immunoSEQ multiplex PCR, and TCRdb's table has in-frame clones only and misses some. The table has 60,000 to 75,000 clones, 82% seen once. The specimen was peripheral blood. The receptors originated from a human donor in a cohort sampled during active COVID-19.

The chain has TRBV6-5 and TRBJ2-7, with 7 bases aligning to TRBD1. The length of the CDR3 is 15 residues. J lost 3 bases, V lost 8 bases, and 13 bases had no gene match. Germline CDR1 reads MNHEY; CDR2 reads SVGAGI. The DNA for the CDR3 is TGTGCCAGCCGAGACTCTATAGGGGGCTACTACGAGCAGTACTTC. It specifies CASRDSIGGYYEQYF.

The rearrangement uses TRBV5-4 and TRBJ1-2; 10 bases map to TRBD1. Germline V lookup: CDR1 SGHNT, CDR2 YYREEE (reference sequence). This CDR3 is 14 amino acids long. V dropped 4 bases and J dropped 8; count of bases not matched to a gene: 8. CDR3 sequence (DNA): TGTGCCAGCAGCCCTCCCGGGACAGGGGTCGGCTACACCTTC. Amino acids: CASSPPGTGVGYTF. Full variable domain (remainder filled in from reference TRBV5-4 and TRBJ1-2): ETGVTQSPTHLIKTRGQQVTLRCSSQSGHNTVSWYQQALGQGPQFIFQYYREEENGRGNFPPRFSGLQFPNYSSELNVNALELDDSALYLCASSPPGTGVGYTFGSGTRLTVV.

V usage is TRBV5-1 and J usage is TRBJ2-1; TRBD1 matches 10 bases. The germline gives CDR1 SGHRS, CDR2 YFSETQ. This CDR3 is 15 amino acids long. The V segment lost 4 bases and the J segment 6 bases; nucleotides outside the gene matches: 7. CDR3 coding DNA: TGCGCCAGCAGCCTCCGGACAGGGGGTGTCAATGAGCAGTTCTTC. The encoded protein is CASSLRTGGVNEQFF.

The J gene is TRBJ2-2, the V gene TRBV20-1, with D perhaps matching TRBD1 (6 bases). The V and J ends lost 3 bases and 5 bases respectively, with 19 bases between them. This CDR3 has 16 amino acids. Germline CDR1 is DFQATT and CDR2 is SNEGSKA (reference sequence). The chain's CDR3 is CSASPRGRGRTGELFF. The CDR3 coding sequence is TGCAGTGCTAGTCCCCGGGGCAGGGGCCGGACCGGGGAGCTGTTTTTT.

A single count supports this clone. This chain links TRBV5-6 with TRBJ2-2; D is possibly TRBD2 (5 bases). Trimming cost V 4 bases and J 3 bases, with 10 bases left between them. Germline assignment: CDR1 SGHDT and CDR2 YYEEEE. This CDR3 is 14 amino acids long. The CDR3 coding sequence is TGTGCCAGCAGCCCCCGGAGGCACACCGGGGAGCTGTTTTTT. It is translated as CASSPRRHTGELFF.

The V gene is TRBV5-1, the J gene TRBJ2-3; 8 nucleotides match TRBD2. CDR1 is SGHRS, CDR2 YFSETQ, per germline. The V gene end was trimmed by 1 base and the J gene end by 8 bases; junction bases not matched to a gene: 9. The CDR3 contains 15 residues. DNA for the CDR3: TGCGCCAGCAGCTTGAGTAGCGGGGAGCAGGGTACGCAGTATTTT. Its translation is CASSLSSGEQGTQYF.

Here the CDR3 reads CASSFPGGEQYV. The CDR3 nucleotides are TGTGCCAGCAGTTTTCCGGGTGGGGAGCAGTACGTC. The chain couples TRBV27 to TRBJ2-7; D gene unclear. The length of the CDR3 is 12 residues. Germline assignment: CDR1 MNHEY and CDR2 SMNVEV (reference sequence). V dropped 3 bases and J dropped 7 bases, with 10 bases sitting between them.

This chain uses TRBV19 with TRBJ2-2; 9 bases line up with TRBD1. The germline V gene encodes CDR1 LNHDA and CDR2 SQIVND (reference sequence). This CDR3 spans 16 amino acids. V was clipped by 1 base and J by 8 bases; unmatched bases: 8. CDR3 DNA sequence: TGTGCCAGTAGTATAGGAACAGGGGGCGCGTTTGGGGAGCTGTTTTTT. This codes for CASSIGTGGAFGELFF. The entire variable domain, with the rest obtained from reference TRBV19 and TRBJ2-2, is as follows: DGGITQSPKYLFRKEGQNVTLSCEQNLNHDAMYWYRQDPGQGLRLIYYSQIVNDFQKGDIAEGYSVSREKKESFPLTVTSAQKNPTAFYLCASSIGTGGAFGELFFGEGSRLTVL.

V gene TRBV7-2 combines with J gene TRBJ2-1; D unclear. This CDR3 has 15 amino acids. The V end was cut by 7 bases, the J end by 0 bases, with 13 bases between. CDR1 is SGHTA, CDR2 FQGNSA, per germline. The CDR3 DNA is TGTGCCAGCACCGTGCCCCGCAGCTCCTACAATGAGCAGTTCTTC. Amino acid sequence: CASTVPRSSYNEQFF.

This CDR3 reads CASSRAPSGGDEQYF. The CDR3 region has the DNA TGTGCCAGCAGCCGCGCCCCCTCAGGGGGAGACGAGCAGTACTTC. V and J are TRBV3-1 (or the pseudogene TRBV3-2) and TRBJ2-7; 7 bases match TRBD1. The CDR3 runs to 15 residues. Germline CDR1 LGHDT, CDR2 YNNKEL (reference sequence). V lost 4 bases and J lost 5; bases outside the gene matches: 11.

The CDR3 is CASSLGHNEQFF. The CDR3, as DNA: TGTGCCAGCAGTCTGGGCCACAATGAGCAGTTCTTC. This chain connects TRBV2 to TRBJ2-1, with D unclear. The V and J ends lost 5 bases and 5 bases respectively, with 7 bases between them. There are 12 residues in the CDR3. Germline CDR1 SNHLY, CDR2 FYNNEI.

V and J are TRBV29-1 and TRBJ2-7; 9 bases align to TRBD1. V shed 4 bases and J 4 bases; nucleotides not matched to a gene: 8. The CDR3 loop spans 14 amino acids. Germline V gives CDR1 SQVTM, CDR2 ANQGSEA. CDR3 sequence (DNA): TGCAGCGTTGTTACCGGGACAGGGAAGTACGAGCAGTACTTC. Protein product: CSVVTGTGKYEQYF.

This chain links TRBV11-3 with TRBJ2-3; 7 bases map to TRBD2. The V gene's germline CDR1 is SGHNT and CDR2 YENEEA. The CDR3 has 14 residues. The junction had 1 base not matched to a gene; V was cut back by 2 bases and J by 2 bases. This chain's CDR3 is CASSLRDYTDTQYF. The CDR3 bases are TGTGCCAGCAGCTTACGGGACTACACAGATACGCAGTATTTT.

The chain employs TRBV5-4 and TRBJ1-2; maybe TRBD1 (5 bases). Germline CDR1 SGHNT, CDR2 YYREEE (reference sequence). The CDR3 covers 13 residues. Deletions cut 4 bases from V and 7 bases from J, with 14 bases between. The CDR3 bases are TGTGCCAGCAGCCGGGGGACTGATATTGGCTACACCTTC. Translated: CASSRGTDIGYTF.

This chain uses TRBV21-1 with TRBJ2-1; the table's D gene call, TRBD1, was not cross checked with the DNA. TRBV21-1 is shown as a pseudogene. The CDR3 has 17 amino acids. CDR3 sequence reads: CASSKGVVQGSYNEQFF. CDR3 DNA: TGTGCCAGCAGCAAAGGAGTAGTACAGGGATCCTACAATGAGCAGTTCTTC.

The chain joins TRBV5-1 to TRBJ1-1; a weak D match, TRBD1 (5 bases). Between the trimmed V and J ends, which lost 3 bases and 11 bases, there was a span of 14 bases. The CDR3 is made up of 12 amino acids. CDR1 SGHRS and CDR2 YFSETQ come from the germline V gene. CDR3 amino acids: CASSSLGEGAFF. CDR3 DNA sequence: TGCGCCAGCAGCTCCCTCGGGGAGGGGGCTTTCTTT.

This chain uses TRBV7-2 with TRBJ1-2; D is possibly TRBD1 (5 bases). The CDR3 consists of 13 residues. Germline CDR1 SGHTA, CDR2 FQGNSA. Deletions cut 5 bases from V and 8 bases from J, with 15 bases between. The CDR3 nucleotides read TGTGCCAGCAGCCCCGGGGCGGGGCTGGGCTACACCTTC. Translation: CASSPGAGLGYTF.

The chain combines TRBV5-1 with TRBJ2-2; D gene unclear. Germline V gene lookup returns CDR1 SGHRS and CDR2 YFSETQ. The ends were cut back, 2 bases at V and 1 base at J, with 6 bases in the middle. The CDR3 contains 14 residues. CDR3 residues: CASSFSGNTGELFF. DNA of the CDR3: TGCGCCAGCAGCTTCTCCGGGAACACCGGGGAGCTGTTTTTT.

V gene TRBV28 combines with J gene TRBJ1-5, with 8 bases that match TRBD1. CDR3 size: 15 residues. Losses at the gene ends were 6 bases for V and 0 bases for J; bases not matched to a gene: 4. Germline V gene data show CDR1 as MDHEN and CDR2 as SYDVKM. In nucleotides, the CDR3 is TGTGCCAGCAGGGGGACAGGAAATAGCAATCAGCCCCAGCATTTT. This sequence encodes CASRGTGNSNQPQHF.

The rearrangement joins TRBV5-5 to TRBJ2-3; D gene uncertain. The germline V gene has CDR1 SGHKS and CDR2 YYEKEE (reference sequence). The V end was cut by 1 base, the J end by 0 bases, with 9 bases between. This CDR3 is built from 15 residues. CDR3 region: CASSLNTPSTDTQYF. The DNA of the CDR3 is TGTGCCAGCAGCTTGAACACCCCAAGCACAGATACGCAGTATTTT.

V gene TRBV28 combines with J gene TRBJ2-1; 13 bases map to TRBD2. The V gene's germline CDR1 is MDHEN and CDR2 SYDVKM. V was pared by 5 bases and J by 4 bases, with 5 bases of the junction left unmatched. The CDR3 extends over 16 amino acids. CDR3 in DNA: TGTGCCAGCAGTCCCCTGACTAGCGGGGGGTACAATGAGCAGTTCTTC. Translation gives CASSPLTSGGYNEQFF.